The 5 T cell receptor beta chains reported below all come from one sample, sequenced in a study of OX40 agonist ivuxolimab in advanced cancers. TCRdb's copy holds only in-frame clones and misses some; the assay was immunoSEQ multiplex PCR. The data contain 35,000 to 45,000 clones, 85% to 95% of them singletons. This specimen consisted of CD4+ or CD8+ T cells sorted from blood, obtained in a trial of the OX40 agonist ivuxolimab. The receptors were sampled from an adult with an advanced solid tumor such as melanoma, head and neck, liver or kidney cancer.

The rearrangement uses TRBV7-9 and TRBJ2-3; no definite D call. CDR1 and CDR2 (germline): SEHNR, FQNEAQ (reference sequence). V gave up 5 bases and J gave up 0 bases, with 18 bases separating them. This CDR3 has 17 amino acids. The DNA of the CDR3 is TGTGCCAGCAGCGGCTGGAGCGTCGAGTCTAGCACAGATACGCAGTATTTT. Translated: CASSGWSVESSTDTQYF.

V usage is TRBV10-3 and J usage is TRBJ2-2; D not resolved. From germline, CDR1 is ENHRY and CDR2 SYGVKD. V dropped 7 bases and J dropped 3 bases, with 9 bases sitting between them. The length of the CDR3 is 13 residues. CDR3 in DNA: TGTGCCATCAAGGTCACCCACACCGGGGAGCTGTTTTTT. It encodes CAIKVTHTGELFF.

The gene calls are TRBV6-5 and TRBJ2-7; 7 bases fit TRBD2. Germline-derived CDR1 and CDR2 are MNHEY and SVGAGI. V dropped 7 bases and J dropped 0; count of bases not matched to a gene: 3. The CDR3 is 13 amino acids. The CDR3 nucleotides are TGTGCCAGCAAGCGGGGTAGCTCCTACGAGCAGTACTTC. Its protein product is CASKRGSSYEQYF.

The chain has TRBV5-1 and TRBJ1-6; 8 bases match TRBD1. The CDR3 covers 14 residues. V was pared by 3 bases and J by 9 bases, with 5 bases of the junction left unmatched. Germline values: CDR1 SGHRS, CDR2 YFSETQ. The CDR3 loop reads CASSSGQGFSPLHF. The CDR3 bases are TGCGCCAGCAGCTCTGGACAGGGTTTTTCACCCCTCCACTTT.

J is TRBJ2-7 and V is TRBV4-1; TRBD2 matches at 9 bases. From germline, CDR1 is MGHRA and CDR2 YSYEKL. This CDR3 contains 16 residues. Trimming took 4 bases from V and 5 from J; bases not matched to a gene: 12. CDR3 amino acids: CASSLGLAGLENEQYF. The CDR3 nucleotides read TGCGCCAGCAGCCTCGGGCTAGCGGGATTGGAGAACGAGCAGTACTTC.